This TCR beta chain was documented in a study of CD8 T cells in ankylosing spondylitis. The study, taken as a whole, reports: In ankylosing spondylitis blood, a motif of seven or eight highly homologous TCR beta variants appeared characteristic.

Germline V gives CDR1 SGDLS, CDR2 YYNGEE. Losses at the gene ends were 4 bases for V and 5 bases for J; bases not matched to a gene: 12. The CDR3 contains 16 residues. This clonotype has a count of ten or more. What it binds is not known. TCRdb re-analysed the 5' RACE reads in MiXCR, keeping a single row per CDR3 protein. The data hold 40,000 to 50,000 distinct CDR3 sequences, with about 2.5% observed a single time. This TCR was sampled from a male donor with ankylosing spondylitis or in good health (not recorded which). V is TRBV9 and J is TRBJ2-3; TRBD2 aligns across 8 bases. Source material: blood, either unsorted or a sorted T cell fraction (not recorded which). The CDR3 region has the DNA TGTGCCAGCAGCCCCAACCCAGCGGGAGAAAGAGATACGCAGTATTTT. Translated: CASSPNPAGERDTQYF.